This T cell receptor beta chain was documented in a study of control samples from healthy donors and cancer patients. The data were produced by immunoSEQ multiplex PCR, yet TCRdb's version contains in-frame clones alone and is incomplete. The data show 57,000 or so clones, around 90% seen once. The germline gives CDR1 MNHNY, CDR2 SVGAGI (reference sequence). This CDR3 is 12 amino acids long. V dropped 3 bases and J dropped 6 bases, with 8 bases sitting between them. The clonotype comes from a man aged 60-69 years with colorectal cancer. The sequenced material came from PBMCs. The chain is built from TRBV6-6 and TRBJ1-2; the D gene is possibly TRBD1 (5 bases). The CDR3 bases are TGTGCCAGCAGTTATGCGGGGGATGGCTACACCTTC. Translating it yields CASSYAGDGYTF.